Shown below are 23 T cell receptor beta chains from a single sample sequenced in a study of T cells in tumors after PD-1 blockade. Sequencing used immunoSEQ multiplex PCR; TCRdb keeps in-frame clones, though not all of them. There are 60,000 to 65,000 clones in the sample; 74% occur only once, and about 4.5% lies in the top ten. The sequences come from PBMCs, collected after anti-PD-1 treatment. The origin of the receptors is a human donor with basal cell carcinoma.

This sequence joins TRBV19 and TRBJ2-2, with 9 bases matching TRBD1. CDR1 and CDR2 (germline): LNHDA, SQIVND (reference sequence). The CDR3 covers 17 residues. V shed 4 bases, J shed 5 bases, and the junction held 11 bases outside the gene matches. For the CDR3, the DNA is TGTGCCAGTAGTACCCGCTCAGGGACAGGGTGGACCGGGGAGCTGTTTTTT. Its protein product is CASSTRSGTGWTGELFF.

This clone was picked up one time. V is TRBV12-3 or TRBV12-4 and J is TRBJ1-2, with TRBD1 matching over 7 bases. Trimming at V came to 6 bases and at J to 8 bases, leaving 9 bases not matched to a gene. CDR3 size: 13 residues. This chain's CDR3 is CASRRQGDKGYTF. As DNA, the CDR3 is TGTGCCAGCAGACGACAGGGTGATAAAGGCTACACCTTC.

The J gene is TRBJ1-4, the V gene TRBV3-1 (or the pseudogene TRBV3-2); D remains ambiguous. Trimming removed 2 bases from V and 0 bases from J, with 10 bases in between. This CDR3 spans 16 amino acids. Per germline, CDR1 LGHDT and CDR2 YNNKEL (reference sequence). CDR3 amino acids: CASSQRASATNEKLFF. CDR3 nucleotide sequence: TGTGCCAGCAGCCAAAGGGCGAGTGCAACTAATGAAAAACTGTTTTTT.

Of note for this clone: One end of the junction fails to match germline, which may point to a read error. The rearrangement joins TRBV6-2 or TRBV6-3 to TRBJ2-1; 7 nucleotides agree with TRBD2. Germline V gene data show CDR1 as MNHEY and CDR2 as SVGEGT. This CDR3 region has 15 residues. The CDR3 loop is CASSPGGLSNNEQFF. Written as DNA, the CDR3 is TGTGCCAGCAGTCCGGGGGGACTCTCCAACAATGAGCAGTTCTTC.

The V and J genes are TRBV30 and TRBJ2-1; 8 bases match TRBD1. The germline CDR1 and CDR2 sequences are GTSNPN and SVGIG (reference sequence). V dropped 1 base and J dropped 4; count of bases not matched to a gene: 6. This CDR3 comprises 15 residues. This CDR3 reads CAWSDTGTGYNEQFF. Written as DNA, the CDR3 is TGTGCCTGGAGTGATACCGGGACAGGATACAATGAGCAGTTCTTC.

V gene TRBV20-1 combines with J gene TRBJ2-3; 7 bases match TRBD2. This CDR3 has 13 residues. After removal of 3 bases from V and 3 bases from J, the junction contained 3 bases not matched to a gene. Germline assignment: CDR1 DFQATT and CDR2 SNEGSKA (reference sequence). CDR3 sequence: CSASGGGTDTQYF. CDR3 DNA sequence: TGCAGTGCTAGTGGGGGGGGGACAGATACGCAGTATTTT.

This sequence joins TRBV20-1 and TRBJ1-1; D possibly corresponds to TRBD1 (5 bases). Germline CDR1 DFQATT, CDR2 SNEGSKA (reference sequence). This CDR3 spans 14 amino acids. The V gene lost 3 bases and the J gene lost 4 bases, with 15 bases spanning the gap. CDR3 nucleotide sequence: TGCAGTGCTAGTTTCACAGGCAGCGTCACTGAAGCTTTCTTT. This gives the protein CSASFTGSVTEAFF.

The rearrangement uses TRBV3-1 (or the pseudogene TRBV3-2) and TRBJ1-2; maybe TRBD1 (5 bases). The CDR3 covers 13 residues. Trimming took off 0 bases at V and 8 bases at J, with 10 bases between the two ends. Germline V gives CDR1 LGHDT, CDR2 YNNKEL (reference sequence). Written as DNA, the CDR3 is TGTGCCAGCAGCCAAGATGGGGGACGGGGCTACACCTTC. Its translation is CASSQDGGRGYTF.

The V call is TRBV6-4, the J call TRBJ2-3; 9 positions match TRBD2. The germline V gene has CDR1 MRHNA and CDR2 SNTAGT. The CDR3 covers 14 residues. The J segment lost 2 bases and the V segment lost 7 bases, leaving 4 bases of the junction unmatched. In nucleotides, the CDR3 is TGTGCCAGCAAGCGGGGGGCAAACACAGATACGCAGTATTTT. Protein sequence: CASKRGANTDTQYF.

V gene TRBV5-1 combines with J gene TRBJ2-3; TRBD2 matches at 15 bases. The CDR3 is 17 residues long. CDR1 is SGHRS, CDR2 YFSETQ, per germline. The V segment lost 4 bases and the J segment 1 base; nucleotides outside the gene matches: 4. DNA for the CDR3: TGCGCCAGCAGCCCGGGACTAGCGGGGGGTGGCACAGATACGCAGTATTTT. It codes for CASSPGLAGGGTDTQYF.

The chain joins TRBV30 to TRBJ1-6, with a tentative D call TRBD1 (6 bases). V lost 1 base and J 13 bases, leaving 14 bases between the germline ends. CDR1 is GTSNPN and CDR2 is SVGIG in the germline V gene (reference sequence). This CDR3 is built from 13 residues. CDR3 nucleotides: TGTGCCTGGAGTGAACAGGGCCTCGTCCCCCTCCACTTT. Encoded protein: CAWSEQGLVPLHF.

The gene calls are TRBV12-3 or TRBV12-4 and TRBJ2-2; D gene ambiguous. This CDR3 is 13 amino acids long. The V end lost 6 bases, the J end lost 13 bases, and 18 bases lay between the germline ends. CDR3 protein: CASSSHNSPGLFF. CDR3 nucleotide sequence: TGTGCCAGCAGCTCACACAACTCCCCTGGGCTGTTTTTT.

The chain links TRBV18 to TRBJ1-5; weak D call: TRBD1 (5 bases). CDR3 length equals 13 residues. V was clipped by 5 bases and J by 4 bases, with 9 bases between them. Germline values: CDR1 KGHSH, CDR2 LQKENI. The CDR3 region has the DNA TGTGCCAGCTCAACGACAGAGAATCAGCCCCAGCATTTT. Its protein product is CASSTTENQPQHF.

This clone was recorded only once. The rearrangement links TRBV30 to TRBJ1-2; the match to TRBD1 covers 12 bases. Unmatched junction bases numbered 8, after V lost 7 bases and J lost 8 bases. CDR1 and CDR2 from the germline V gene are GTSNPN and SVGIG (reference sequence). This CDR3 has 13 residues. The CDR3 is CASRPGQGAGYTF. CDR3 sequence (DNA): TGTGCCTCCCGACCGGGACAGGGGGCGGGCTACACCTTC.

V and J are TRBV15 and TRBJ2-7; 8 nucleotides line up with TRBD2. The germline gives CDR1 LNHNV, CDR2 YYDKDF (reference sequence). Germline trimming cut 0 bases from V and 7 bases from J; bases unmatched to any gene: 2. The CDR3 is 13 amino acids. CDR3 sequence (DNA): TGTGCCACCAGCAGAGATGCGGGGGGAGAGCAGTACTTC. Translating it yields CATSRDAGGEQYF.

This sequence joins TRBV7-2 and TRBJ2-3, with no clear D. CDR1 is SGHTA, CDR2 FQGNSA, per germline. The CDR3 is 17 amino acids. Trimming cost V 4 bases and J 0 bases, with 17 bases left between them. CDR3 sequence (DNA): TGTGCCAGCAGCTGGAAGCCGATAAGCTTTAGCACAGATACGCAGTATTTT. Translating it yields CASSWKPISFSTDTQYF.

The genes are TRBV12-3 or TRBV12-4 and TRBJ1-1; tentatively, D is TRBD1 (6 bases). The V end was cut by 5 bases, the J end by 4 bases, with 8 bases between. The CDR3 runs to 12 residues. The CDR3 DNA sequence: TGTGCCAGCAGTACAGGGATCACTGAAGCTTTCTTT. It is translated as CASSTGITEAFF.

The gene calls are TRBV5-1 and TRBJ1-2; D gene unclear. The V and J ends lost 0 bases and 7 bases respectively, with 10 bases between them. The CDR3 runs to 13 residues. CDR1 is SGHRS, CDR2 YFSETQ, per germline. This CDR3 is CASSLEGNGGYTF. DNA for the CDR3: TGCGCCAGCAGCTTGGAGGGTAATGGTGGCTACACCTTC.

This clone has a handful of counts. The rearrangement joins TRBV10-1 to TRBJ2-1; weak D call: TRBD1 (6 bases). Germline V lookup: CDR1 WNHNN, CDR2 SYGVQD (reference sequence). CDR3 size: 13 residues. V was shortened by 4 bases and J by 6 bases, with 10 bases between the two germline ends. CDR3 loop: CASSVETGNEQFF. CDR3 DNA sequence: TGCGCCAGCAGTGTAGAGACAGGCAATGAGCAGTTCTTC.

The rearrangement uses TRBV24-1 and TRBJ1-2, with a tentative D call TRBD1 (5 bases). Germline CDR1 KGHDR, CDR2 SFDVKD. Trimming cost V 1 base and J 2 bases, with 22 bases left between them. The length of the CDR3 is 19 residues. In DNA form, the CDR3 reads TGTGCCACCAGTGATTTAAAAGATGCGAGGGGAAAAAGGAACTATGGCTACACCTTC. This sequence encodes CATSDLKDARGKRNYGYTF.

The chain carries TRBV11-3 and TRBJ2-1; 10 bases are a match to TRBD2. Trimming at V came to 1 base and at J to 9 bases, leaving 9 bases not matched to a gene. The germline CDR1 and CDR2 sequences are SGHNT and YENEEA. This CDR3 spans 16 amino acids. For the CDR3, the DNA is TGTGCCAGCAGCTTAGGCGGAGCGGGGGGGCATGGTGAGCAGTTCTTC. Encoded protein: CASSLGGAGGHGEQFF.

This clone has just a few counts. The CDR3 DNA follows: TGTGCCAGTAGTATCCGGGACAGGGAAGTAAAAGAGACCCAGTACTTC. Protein sequence: CASSIRDREVKETQYF. The chain links TRBV19 to TRBJ2-5; TRBD1 agrees at 9 bases. Germline CDR1 reads LNHDA; CDR2 reads SQIVND (reference sequence). CDR3 length: 16 residues. With 3 bases clipped from V and 3 bases from J, the junction kept 8 bases outside the gene matches.

The CDR3 bases are TGTGCCAGCAGTTACTCAAGGATTGGGAGGGGAGCTTTCTTT. It specifies CASSYSRIGRGAFF. The chain has TRBV6-5 and TRBJ1-1; a possible D gene is TRBD1 (5 bases). The V end was cut by 0 bases, the J end by 10 bases, with 15 bases between. The CDR3 extends over 14 amino acids. CDR1 is MNHEY, CDR2 SVGAGI, per germline.